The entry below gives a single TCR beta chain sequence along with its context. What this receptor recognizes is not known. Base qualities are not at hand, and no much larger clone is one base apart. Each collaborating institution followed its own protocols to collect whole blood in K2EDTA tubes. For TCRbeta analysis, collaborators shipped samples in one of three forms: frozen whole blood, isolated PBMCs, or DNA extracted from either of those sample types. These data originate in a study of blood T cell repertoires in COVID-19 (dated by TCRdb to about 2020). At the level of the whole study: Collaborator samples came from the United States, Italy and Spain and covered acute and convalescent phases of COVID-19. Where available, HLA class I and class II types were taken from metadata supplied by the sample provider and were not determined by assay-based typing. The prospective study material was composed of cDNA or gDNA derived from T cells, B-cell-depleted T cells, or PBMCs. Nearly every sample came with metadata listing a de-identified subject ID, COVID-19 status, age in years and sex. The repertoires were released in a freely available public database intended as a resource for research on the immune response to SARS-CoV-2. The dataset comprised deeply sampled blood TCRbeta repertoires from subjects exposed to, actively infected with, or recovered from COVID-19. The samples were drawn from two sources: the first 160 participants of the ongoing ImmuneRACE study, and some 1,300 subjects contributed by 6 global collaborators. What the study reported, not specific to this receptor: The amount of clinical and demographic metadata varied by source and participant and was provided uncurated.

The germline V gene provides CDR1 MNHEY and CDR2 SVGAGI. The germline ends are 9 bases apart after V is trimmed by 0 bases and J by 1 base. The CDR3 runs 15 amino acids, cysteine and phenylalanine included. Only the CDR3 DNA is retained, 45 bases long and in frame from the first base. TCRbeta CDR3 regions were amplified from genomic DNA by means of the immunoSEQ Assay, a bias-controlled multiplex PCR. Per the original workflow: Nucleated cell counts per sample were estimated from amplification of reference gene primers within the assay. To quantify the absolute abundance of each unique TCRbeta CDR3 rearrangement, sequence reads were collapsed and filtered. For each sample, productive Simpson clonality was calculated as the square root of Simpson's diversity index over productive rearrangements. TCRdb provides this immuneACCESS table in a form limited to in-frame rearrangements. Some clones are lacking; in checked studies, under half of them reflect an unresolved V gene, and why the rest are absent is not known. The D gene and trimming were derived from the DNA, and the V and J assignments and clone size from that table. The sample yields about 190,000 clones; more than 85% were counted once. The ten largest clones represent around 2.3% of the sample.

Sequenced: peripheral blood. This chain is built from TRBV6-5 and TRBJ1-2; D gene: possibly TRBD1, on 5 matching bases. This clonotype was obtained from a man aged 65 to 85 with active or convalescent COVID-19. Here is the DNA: TGTGCCAGCAGTTACTCGACGACAGTTAACTATGGCTACACCTTC. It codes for CASSYSTTVNYGYTF.